The next 20 T cell receptor beta chains were all read from a single sample in a study of CD8+CD57+ T cells in acquired aplastic anemia. According to the study, genomic DNA was the template for TCR beta VDJ and CDR3 profiling. TCRdb ran MiXCR on the reads and lists one entry per CDR3 protein. In the table there are roughly 200,000 distinct CDR3 sequences, approximately 57% of which are singletons. The material sequenced was sorted CD4+, CD8+, or CD8+CD57+ T cells (not recorded which) from PBMCs. These TCRs come from a human donor in good health.

The rearrangement uses TRBV24-1 and TRBJ2-2; weak D call: TRBD1 (6 bases). CDR3 length: 15 amino acids. V gave up 5 bases and J gave up 2 bases, with 11 bases separating them. Per the germline V gene, CDR1 is KGHDR and CDR2 is SFDVKD. The CDR3 reads CATSVGTLNTGELFF. For the CDR3, the DNA is TGTGCCACCAGTGTAGGGACATTAAACACCGGGGAGCTGTTTTTT.

CDR3 sequence reads: CSAVSGGGWNEQFF. CDR3 bases: TGCAGTGCGGTTAGTGGCGGGGGTTGGAATGAGCAGTTCTTC. V and J are TRBV20-1 and TRBJ2-1; 7 positions agree with TRBD2. The CDR3 runs 14 residues. Germline V gene lookup returns CDR1 DFQATT and CDR2 SNEGSKA (reference sequence). The J segment lost 7 bases and the V segment lost 6 bases, leaving 12 bases of the junction unmatched.

The rearrangement uses TRBV7-2 and TRBJ1-2; weak D call: TRBD1 (5 bases). The CDR3 is 13 residues long. Germline V gives CDR1 SGHTA, CDR2 FQGNSA. Trimming stripped 5 bases from V and 2 bases from J, with 9 bases between. CDR3 protein: CASSRQKNYGYTF. CDR3 coding DNA: TGTGCCAGCAGCCGACAGAAAAACTATGGCTACACCTTC.

This CDR3 is CASSQVGEKLFF. CDR3 sequence (DNA): TGTGCCAGCAGCCAAGTGGGCGAAAAACTGTTTTTT. The chain employs TRBV6-5 and TRBJ1-4; no reliable D call. V lost 6 bases and J 8 bases, leaving 10 bases between the germline ends. CDR3 length: 12 amino acids. In germline, CDR1 is MNHEY, CDR2 SVGAGI.

Notes on this clonotype: At one of its ends the junction is not consistent with the germline gene, which may arise from a read error. This chain links TRBV9 with TRBJ2-1; TRBD2 agrees at 7 bases. The CDR3 is 13 amino acids. Germline V gene data show CDR1 as SGDLS and CDR2 as YYNGEE. In DNA form, the CDR3 reads TGTACCAGCACTAGCGCGGACTACAATGAGCAGTTCTTC. Its translation is CTSTSADYNEQFF.

This clonotype has just a few counts. The chain employs TRBV7-8 and TRBJ1-5; unclear D gene. CDR1 and CDR2 from the germline V gene are SGHVS and FQNEAQ. V lost 7 bases and J lost 5, with 15 bases in between. The CDR3 is 14 amino acids. In DNA form, the CDR3 reads TGTGCCAGCACCAACACGGGCCATGATCAGCCCCAGCATTTT. Encoded protein: CASTNTGHDQPQHF. Based on the CDR3 plus reference TRBV7-8 and TRBJ1-5, the full variable domain is GAGVSQSPRYKVAKRGQDVALRCDPISGHVSLFWYQQALGQGPEFLTYFQNEAQLDKSGLPSDRFFAERPEGSVSTLKIQRTQQEDSAVYLCASTNTGHDQPQHFGDGTRLSIL.

In this sample, this clonotype turned up many times. The chain employs TRBV6-5 and TRBJ2-7; no reliable D call. The CDR3 has 13 amino acids. Germline loops: CDR1 MNHEY, CDR2 SVGAGI. V lost 2 bases and J 2 bases, leaving 7 bases between the germline ends. The CDR3 here is CASSYGSTYEQYF. For the CDR3, the DNA is TGTGCCAGCAGTTACGGGTCTACCTACGAGCAGTACTTC.

This chain links TRBV5-1 with TRBJ2-6; perhaps TRBD1 as D (6 bases). With 4 bases removed from V and 6 bases from J, the gap between germline ends came to 11 bases. This CDR3 is 14 amino acids long. Per the germline V gene, CDR1 is SGHRS and CDR2 is YFSETQ. The CDR3 reads CASSDQGQANVLTF. The CDR3, as DNA: TGCGCCAGCAGCGATCAGGGACAGGCCAACGTCCTGACTTTC.

The J gene is TRBJ1-3, the V gene TRBV7-8; perhaps TRBD1 as D (5 bases). Germline-derived CDR1 and CDR2 are SGHVS and FQNEAQ. V shed 5 bases and J shed 0 bases, with 11 bases lying between them. CDR3 length equals 15 residues. CDR3 amino acids: CASSPLGTSGNTIYF. The CDR3 DNA sequence: TGTGCCAGCAGCCCACTGGGGACCTCTGGAAACACCATATATTTT.

This chain connects TRBV29-1 to TRBJ1-2; 10 bases line up with TRBD1. Germline CDR1 and CDR2: SQVTM and ANQGSEA. V trimming: 3 bases; J trimming: 5 bases; junction bases outside the gene matches: 6. The CDR3 consists of 14 residues. CDR3: CSVDHGTGAYGYTF. The CDR3 DNA sequence: TGCAGCGTTGACCACGGGACAGGGGCATATGGCTACACCTTC.

This clonotype was detected many times. V and J are TRBV12-3 or TRBV12-4 and TRBJ2-2; D may be TRBD1 (5 bases). CDR3 length equals 14 residues. With 10 bases removed from V and 4 bases from J, the gap between germline ends came to 16 bases. The CDR3 region is CANHQGVTTGELFF. The CDR3 coding sequence is TGTGCCAATCACCAAGGGGTAACCACCGGGGAGCTGTTTTTT.

There are a few counts of this clonotype. The chain joins TRBV20-1 to TRBJ2-7; the D gene is possibly TRBD1 (5 bases). Germline V CDR1 and CDR2: DFQATT, SNEGSKA (reference sequence). CDR3 length: 17 amino acids. Trimming pared 5 bases from V and 5 bases from J, leaving 28 bases between. The CDR3 here is CSADNTRTPQKGNEQYF. DNA of the CDR3: TGCAGTGCTGACAACACCCGGACACCCCAGAAAGGGAACGAGCAGTACTTC.

This CDR3 is CASSRLKSRGRLNGYTF. CDR3 coding DNA: TGCGCCAGCAGCCGCCTCAAGAGCCGGGGGCGCTTAAATGGCTACACCTTC. J is TRBJ1-2 and V is TRBV4-1, with a possible D match to TRBD1 (6 bases). Germline V CDR1 and CDR2: MGHRA, YSYEKL. This CDR3 contains 17 residues. The ends were cut back, 4 bases at V and 6 bases at J, with 24 bases in the middle.

This clonotype was found many times. In nucleotides, the CDR3 is TGTGCCAGTAGTCCGGGGCCACCTAATGAAAAACTGTTTTTT. Protein product: CASSPGPPNEKLFF. The gene calls are TRBV19 and TRBJ1-4, with D perhaps matching TRBD1 (5 bases). The germline V gene encodes CDR1 LNHDA and CDR2 SQIVND (reference sequence). With 5 bases removed from V and 3 bases from J, the gap between germline ends came to 10 bases. CDR3 length: 14 residues.

The chain has TRBV29-1 and TRBJ2-2, with TRBD1 as a possible D gene (6 bases). The length of the CDR3 is 15 residues. V was trimmed by 1 base and J by 2 bases, leaving 11 bases between them. CDR1 is SQVTM and CDR2 is ANQGSEA in the germline V gene. The CDR3 sequence: CSVEGGRGNTGELFF. DNA for the CDR3: TGCAGCGTTGAAGGAGGCAGGGGAAACACCGGGGAGCTGTTTTTT.

This clonotype appeared a few times. The CDR3 DNA sequence: TGTGCCACCAGTGATTTGAACAAAGCTTTCTTT. Translation: CATSDLNKAFF. The V and J genes are TRBV24-1 and TRBJ1-1; D is undetermined. Germline V CDR1 and CDR2: KGHDR, SFDVKD. Between the trimmed V and J ends, which lost 0 bases and 9 bases, there was a span of 4 bases. The CDR3 runs 11 residues.

The V and J genes are TRBV5-1 and TRBJ2-3; D call uncertain. Trimming removed 1 base at V and 3 bases at J, with 9 bases between. The CDR3 sequence is 14 residues long. Germline V gene lookup returns CDR1 SGHRS and CDR2 YFSETQ. CDR3 nucleotides: TGCGCCAGCAGCTTGAACGTCGGGACAGATACGCAGTATTTT. It encodes CASSLNVGTDTQYF. Filled out from reference TRBV5-1 and TRBJ2-3, the complete variable domain reads KAGVTQTPRYLIKTRGQQVTLSCSPISGHRSVSWYQQTPGQGLQFLFEYFSETQRNKGNFPGRFSGRQFSNSRSEMNVSTLELGDSALYLCASSLNVGTDTQYFGPGTRLTVL.

This clonotype has a count of ten or more. The rearrangement links TRBV19 to TRBJ1-4, with no clear D. The V gene's germline CDR1 is LNHDA and CDR2 SQIVND (reference sequence). This CDR3 has 15 amino acids. V was trimmed by 3 bases and J by 3 bases, leaving 11 bases between them. CDR3 nucleotides: TGTGCCAGTAGTATTATTTCTGCCTCTAATGAAAAACTGTTTTTT. It codes for CASSIISASNEKLFF.

The rearrangement joins TRBV7-2 to TRBJ2-5; D possibly corresponds to TRBD2 (6 bases). Trimming cost V 5 bases and J 2 bases, with 18 bases left between them. Germline lookup yields CDR1 SGHTA and CDR2 FQGNSA. CDR3 size: 16 residues. The CDR3 bases are TGTGCCAGCAGCGCCTCCCGGGGCGGGACGCAAGAGACCCAGTACTTC. Its protein is CASSASRGGTQETQYF.

This chain's CDR3 is CASTGDGNTIYF. CDR3 nucleotide sequence: TGTGCCAGCACGGGGGATGGAAACACCATATATTTT. J is TRBJ1-3 and V is TRBV2, with a tentative D call TRBD1 (5 bases). The V end lost 7 bases, the J end lost 3 bases, and 7 bases lay between the germline ends. Looked up from germline, CDR1 is SNHLY and CDR2 is FYNNEI. This CDR3 has 12 amino acids.